Listed below are T cell receptor beta chains from one sample, sequenced in a study of T cells in localized non-small cell lung cancer. Assay used: immunoSEQ multiplex PCR; TCRdb lists only in-frame clones, some missing. The table records 20,000 to 25,000 clones, approximately 84% of them present only once. This sample comprised peripheral blood, obtained before any cancer treatment. The receptors stem from a man between 35 and 75 years old with stage I lung adenocarcinoma. CDR3s include the opening cysteine and the closing phenylalanine or tryptophan. Fields, in order: clone size, D gene, V gene, J gene, CDR3 length, CDR3 DNA, CDR3 protein. D genes are given only for firm matches. Rows give clone size only sometimes, using once, few, many, or a class for an expanded clone.

NA	TRBD2	TRBV5-1	TRBJ2-1	15	TGCGCCAGCAGCGGAGCGGGAGGGTCCGACAATGAGCAGTTCTTC	CASSGAGGSDNEQFF
NA	TRBD2	TRBV5-6	TRBJ2-5	13	TGTGCCAGCAGCTTGGGGGAGGGTAAGACCCAGTACTTC	CASSLGEGKTQYF
NA	TRBD1	TRBV27	TRBJ1-4	15	TGTGCCAGCAGTTACAGGGGACCAACTAATGAAAAACTGTTTTTT	CASSYRGPTNEKLFF
NA	NA	TRBV6-6	TRBJ2-7	12	TGTGCCAGCAGCCTCGTCGGGGACGAGCAGTACTTC	CASSLVGDEQYF
NA	NA	TRBV4-1	TRBJ2-7	16	TGCGCCAGCAGCCAAGTGGTTACAGGTCTTACCTACGAGCAGTACTTC	CASSQVVTGLTYEQYF
NA	TRBD2	TRBV5-1	TRBJ2-3	14	TGCGCCAGCAGCGGGACTAGCGGACCAGATACGCAGTATTTT	CASSGTSGPDTQYF
NA	NA	TRBV11-2	TRBJ2-7	13	TGTGCCAGCAGCTTGGGGGCTAGCGGCGAGCAGTACTTC	CASSLGASGEQYF
few	NA	TRBV7-2	TRBJ2-2	15	TGTGCCAGCAGCTTTGCTCTGGGGGACACCGGGGAGCTGTTTTTT	CASSFALGDTGELFF
few	NA	TRBV5-4	TRBJ2-1	14	TGTGCCAGCAGCACACCGGGGCTAGGGGATGAGCAGTTCTTC	CASSTPGLGDEQFF
NA	NA	TRBV2	TRBJ1-2	13	TGTGCCAGCAATAGACAGGCCTTCTGGGGCTACACCTTC	CASNRQAFWGYTF
NA	NA	TRBV6-1	TRBJ2-7	12	TGTGCCAGCCTGGACCCAACCTACGAGCAGTACTTC	CASLDPTYEQYF
once	NA	TRBV5-1	TRBJ1-4	17	TGCGCCAGCAGCTCCTTGGCGGGGCCGGACAACGGGGAAAAACTGTTTTTT	CASSSLAGPDNGEKLFF
NA	NA	TRBV7-9	TRBJ2-1	15	TGTGCCAGCAGCCAAGGACAGCCCTCCTACAATGAGCAGTTCTTC	CASSQGQPSYNEQFF
NA	NA	TRBV12-5	TRBJ2-3	13	TGTGCTAGTGGTGAAAAGGGAACAGATACGCAGTATTTT	CASGEKGTDTQYF
NA	TRBD1	TRBV4-1	TRBJ2-7	13	TGCGCCAGCAGCGCCGGGACAGCCTACGAGCAGTACTTC	CASSAGTAYEQYF
once	TRBD1	TRBV11-2	TRBJ2-5	14	TGTGCCAGCAGCTCAAATGACAGGGAAGAGACCCAGTACTTC	CASSSNDREETQYF
NA	NA	TRBV28	TRBJ2-2	15	TGTGCCAGCAGGAGGGTTGGGGGGAACACCGGGGAGCTGTTTTTT	CASRRVGGNTGELFF
NA	TRBD2	TRBV27	TRBJ2-1	15	TGTGCCAGCAGCCCAATTAGCGGGGGGGTCGGTGAGCAGTTCTTC	CASSPISGGVGEQFF
NA	NA	TRBV10-3	TRBJ1-1	15	TGTGCCATCAGTGCCCTAAGCAGGGGATTCAATGAAGCTTTCTTT	CAISALSRGFNEAFF
NA	NA	TRBV7-9	TRBJ2-3	14	TGTGCCAGCAGTTCCCGGACTTCAACAGATACGCAGTATTTT	CASSSRTSTDTQYF
few	TRBD1	TRBV27	TRBJ1-2	13	TGTGCCAGCAGTGTCGACAGGGGATATGGCTACACCTTC	CASSVDRGYGYTF
NA	TRBD1	TRBV7-2	TRBJ1-4	14	TGTGCCAGCAGCTTTGGAGGGGGCAGTGAAAAACTGTTTTTT	CASSFGGGSEKLFF
once	NA	TRBV5-4	TRBJ2-1	15	TGTGCCAGCAGCGTCGTATCAAGCTCCTACAATGAGCAGTTCTTC	CASSVVSSSYNEQFF
NA	TRBD2	TRBV4-1	TRBJ2-7	15	TGCGCCAGCAGCCAAGAAGGACTAGGTATATACGAGCAGTACTTC	CASSQEGLGIYEQYF
once	TRBD1	TRBV28	TRBJ1-2	16	TGTGCCAGCAGTCCCCCCGGGACAGGGACGAACTATGGCTACACCTTC	CASSPPGTGTNYGYTF
NA	NA	TRBV28	TRBJ1-4	15	TGTGCCAGCAGTACCCCGGGGGGGGAGGGTGAAAAACTGTTTTTT	CASSTPGGEGEKLFF
NA	TRBD1	TRBV4-3	TRBJ2-7	16	TGCGCCAGCAGCCAAACCGGGACAGGGGGTCACTACGAGCAGTACTTC	CASSQTGTGGHYEQYF
NA	TRBD1	TRBV18	TRBJ1-6	16	TGTGCCAGCTCACCGCTGGGGGACAGGAGTAATTCACCCCTCCACTTT	CASSPLGDRSNSPLHF
NA	NA	TRBV10-3	TRBJ2-1	17	TGTGCCATCAGTGAGTCGGACGGGACGAGCTCCTACAATGAGCAGTTCTTC	CAISESDGTSSYNEQFF
NA	NA	TRBV30	TRBJ1-1	13	TGTGCCTGGAGTGTAACGGATTACACTGAAGCTTTCTTT	CAWSVTDYTEAFF
once	NA	TRBV11-2	TRBJ2-2	14	TGTGCCAGCATCAAGGACGGGAACACCGGGGAGCTGTTTTTT	CASIKDGNTGELFF
NA	NA	TRBV11-2	TRBJ1-1	16	TGTGCCAGCAGCTTAGGATTCGCAAGGGGAAACACTGAAGCTTTCTTT	CASSLGFARGNTEAFF
NA	TRBD1	TRBV4-2	TRBJ1-2	14	TGTGCCAGCAGCCCGACAGGGGCGTCGGATGGCTACACCTTC	CASSPTGASDGYTF
NA	TRBD1	TRBV7-6	TRBJ2-2	15	TGTGCCAGCAGCTCCTCCGGGACAGGGGCCGGGGAGCTGTTTTTT	CASSSSGTGAGELFF
NA	TRBD2	TRBV27	TRBJ2-3	14	TGTGCCAGCAGCCTAGCGGGAGGGGCAGATACGCAGTATTTT	CASSLAGGADTQYF
once	NA	TRBV7-6	TRBJ2-5	17	TGTGCCAGCAGCTTAGTAGTTAAGGGGACGTCCCAAGAGACCCAGTACTTC	CASSLVVKGTSQETQYF
NA	NA	TRBV2	TRBJ1-4	13	TGTGCCAGCAGTGGCAGGGATTCTGAAAAACTGTTTTTT	CASSGRDSEKLFF
NA	NA	TRBV15	TRBJ2-6	16	TGTGCCACCAGCAGAGGACTTACACAGGGAGCCAACGTCCTGACTTTC	CATSRGLTQGANVLTF
NA	TRBD1	TRBV4-2	TRBJ2-3	17	TGTGCCAGCAGCCGCCTGGGGACAGGGGAAAACACAGATACGCAGTATTTT	CASSRLGTGENTDTQYF
NA	NA	TRBV7-2	TRBJ2-3	16	TGTGCCAGCAGCCGCCAGGGGACTCCAAGCACAGATACGCAGTATTTT	CASSRQGTPSTDTQYF
NA	NA	TRBV5-4	TRBJ2-1	17	TGTGCCAGCAGCTCGAGAAGGAGTGGTAATTCGCGGAATGAGCAGTTCTTC	CASSSRRSGNSRNEQFF
NA	NA	TRBV6-5	TRBJ2-7	11	TGTGCCAGCAGCAGAACCTACGAGCAGTACTTC	CASSRTYEQYF
few	NA	TRBV5-1	TRBJ2-2	15	TGCGCCAGTAACCGGGACTCCAAAGCGGGCGGGGAGCTGTTTTTT	CASNRDSKAGGELFF
once	NA	TRBV5-4	TRBJ2-5	13	TGTGCCAGCAGCTTAGGGGGGATAAAGACCCAGTACTTC	CASSLGGIKTQYF
NA	TRBD1	TRBV2	TRBJ2-2	14	TGTGCCAGCACAAAGACAGGGCACACCGGGGAGCTGTTTTTT	CASTKTGHTGELFF
NA	NA	TRBV9	TRBJ1-1	11	TGTGCCAGCAGCGTAGTGCGTGAAGCTTTCTTT	CASSVVREAFF
NA	NA	TRBV25-1	TRBJ2-7	14	TGTGCCAGCAGGGGGACCTATTCCTACTACGAGCAGTACTTC	CASRGTYSYYEQYF
NA	TRBD2	TRBV27	TRBJ2-5	15	TGTGCCAGCAGTTTATCTGGCGGGAGCCGGGAGACCCAGTACTTC	CASSLSGGSRETQYF
few	TRBD1	TRBV2	TRBJ2-7	12	TGTGCCAGCAGTTGGACAGGGGACGAGCAGTACTTC	CASSWTGDEQYF
NA	TRBD2	TRBV18	TRBJ2-7	16	TGTGCCAGCTCACCAACTGGGACTAGCGTTGCCTACGAGCAGTACTTC	CASSPTGTSVAYEQYF
NA	NA	TRBV5-8	TRBJ2-7	14	TGTGCCAGCAGCCCCCTTGTCAAATTCTACGAGCAGTACTTC	CASSPLVKFYEQYF
NA	NA	TRBV7-2	TRBJ2-2	11	TGTGCCAGCAGCTTAAGCGGGGAGCTGTTTTTT	CASSLSGELFF